This entry lists 27 T cell receptor beta chains sequenced from one sample in a study of T cells in Graves' hyperthyroidism and ophthalmopathy. Researchers amplified the TCR beta CDR3 regions from RNA transcripts. Initially, a first-round RT-PCR of the TCR CDR3 employed the HTBI primer set. Each CDR3 protein is one row after TCRdb ran MiXCR on the multiplex PCR reads. This table holds about 640,000 distinct CDR3 sequences, less than 25% found once. The source material was blood. The receptors were gathered from a man younger than 45 with Graves' ophthalmopathy.

The chain uses TRBV27 and TRBJ1-6, with 9 bases aligning to TRBD1. V lost 8 bases and J lost 9; bases outside the gene matches: 8. CDR1 is MNHEY, CDR2 SMNVEV, per germline (reference sequence). The CDR3 has 14 residues. The CDR3 DNA is TGTGCCAGCTCCACGACAGGGGGTAGTTCACCCCTCCACTTT. It specifies CASSTTGGSSPLHF.

This clonotype was counted between two and nine times. The chain uses TRBV4-2 and TRBJ1-6; D ambiguous. Germline CDR1 and CDR2: LGHNA and YNFKEQ. The CDR3 covers 12 residues. V lost 5 bases, J lost 8 bases, and 7 bases lay in between. Written as DNA, the CDR3 is TGTGCCAGCAGCTGGGGAGATTCACCCCTCCACTTT. Its protein is CASSWGDSPLHF.

In its sample, this clonotype was seen a few times. The V and J genes are TRBV5-5 and TRBJ2-1; possibly TRBD2 for D (6 bases). The germline V and J ends were trimmed by 4 bases and 5 bases, with 13 bases remaining between them. Germline loops: CDR1 SGHKS, CDR2 YYEKEE (reference sequence). This CDR3 has 14 amino acids. CDR3 DNA sequence: TGTGCCAGCAGCGGGGGGTTTGGGGACAATGAGCAGTTCTTC. It codes for CASSGGFGDNEQFF.

Only a few counts were recorded for this clonotype. This chain joins TRBV7-2 and TRBJ2-1; tentatively, D is TRBD2 (5 bases). Germline lookup yields CDR1 SGHTA and CDR2 FQGNSA. Deletions cut 4 bases from V and 4 bases from J, with 14 bases between. There are 15 residues in the CDR3. CDR3 in amino acids: CASSSGLNRYNEQFF. The DNA of the CDR3 is TGTGCCAGCAGCTCCGGACTGAACCGTTACAATGAGCAGTTCTTC.

This sequence joins TRBV27 and TRBJ2-3, with TRBD2 as a possible D gene (7 bases). V lost 3 bases to trimming and J lost 2 bases, with 15 bases between them. Germline V lookup: CDR1 MNHEY, CDR2 SMNVEV (reference sequence). This CDR3 spans 16 amino acids. For the CDR3, the DNA is TGTGCCAGCAGTTTGGGGGCTAGCGGCTACACAGATACGCAGTATTTT. This gives the protein CASSLGASGYTDTQYF.

V gene TRBV11-2 combines with J gene TRBJ1-1, with D possibly matching TRBD1 (5 bases). Germline V gene data show CDR1 as SGHAT and CDR2 as FQNNGV. This CDR3 is built from 16 residues. V was shortened by 5 bases and J by 1 base, with 17 bases between the two germline ends. The CDR3 DNA reads as TGTGCCAGCAGCCCCCGAGTTCAGGGCCGGAACACTGAAGCTTTCTTT. Encoded protein: CASSPRVQGRNTEAFF.

The chain uses TRBV6-5 and TRBJ2-2; D not certain. This CDR3 spans 15 amino acids. Trimming removed 0 bases at V and 6 bases at J, with 11 bases between. Germline CDR1 and CDR2: MNHEY and SVGAGI. The CDR3 DNA reads as TGTGCCAGCAGTTACTCGGGTGCAGTGGCCGGGGAGCTGTTTTTT. It codes for CASSYSGAVAGELFF.

V gene TRBV4-1 combines with J gene TRBJ1-4; TRBD1 matches at 10 bases. The CDR3 length is 15 residues. Unmatched junction bases numbered 8, after V lost 4 bases and J lost 9 bases. Germline lookup yields CDR1 MGHRA and CDR2 YSYEKL. The CDR3 protein is CASSPSGTGVKKLFF. CDR3 sequence (DNA): TGCGCCAGCAGCCCTTCCGGGACAGGGGTTAAAAAACTGTTTTTT.

The rearrangement joins TRBV6-1 to TRBJ2-2; TRBD2 matches at 8 bases. Germline CDR1 MNHNS, CDR2 SASEGT. With V trimmed by 11 bases and J by 0 bases, 11 bases remained unmatched. This CDR3 has 16 amino acids. As DNA, the CDR3 is TGTGCCCTTCGGGATGAGCGGGGGCCGAACACCGGGGAGCTGTTTTTT. It encodes CALRDERGPNTGELFF.

This clonotype was found a few times. The chain recombines TRBV5-8 with TRBJ2-1; no firm D call. The CDR3 length is 12 residues. Germline V CDR1 and CDR2: SGHTS, YDEGEE. V lost 2 bases and J lost 7, with 7 bases in between. CDR3 sequence reads: CASSFSENEQFF. CDR3 coding DNA: TGTGCCAGCAGCTTTTCGGAAAATGAGCAGTTCTTC.

This clonotype was recorded at least ten times. The chain joins TRBV30 to TRBJ1-5, with TRBD1 matching 7 bases. Trimming took 2 bases from V and 2 from J; bases not matched to a gene: 3. Germline assignment: CDR1 GTSNPN and CDR2 SVGIG (reference sequence). There are 14 residues in the CDR3. The CDR3 nucleotides are TGTGCCTGGAGTATCACAGGGGGCAATCAGCCCCAGCATTTT. Translation: CAWSITGGNQPQHF.

The sample holds many counts of this clonotype. This chain links TRBV12-3 or TRBV12-4 with TRBJ2-1, with TRBD1 matching over 10 bases. V was clipped by 3 bases and J by 7 bases; unmatched bases: 6. This CDR3 comprises 15 residues. In DNA, the CDR3 is TGTGCCAGCAGTTTTTTGGGGACAGGGGAGAATGAGCAGTTCTTC. This encodes CASSFLGTGENEQFF.

This rearrangement joins TRBV19 to TRBJ1-4; 8 positions match TRBD1. The V gene's germline CDR1 is LNHDA and CDR2 SQIVND (reference sequence). This CDR3 is 14 amino acids long. After removal of 7 bases from V and 7 bases from J, the junction contained 8 bases not matched to a gene. Here the CDR3 reads CASTLTGVTEKLFF. As DNA, the CDR3 is TGTGCCAGTACCCTGACAGGGGTTACTGAAAAACTGTTTTTT.

This clonotype has just a few counts. The chain combines TRBV27 with TRBJ2-7, with 12 bases aligning to TRBD2. With V trimmed by 5 bases and J by 7 bases, 6 bases remained unmatched. This CDR3 has 14 residues. CDR1 MNHEY and CDR2 SMNVEV come from the germline V gene (reference sequence). CDR3 nucleotide sequence: TGTGCCAGCAGTCCCGGACTAGCGGGAAAGGAGCAGTACTTC. It codes for CASSPGLAGKEQYF.

The chain combines TRBV28 with TRBJ1-2; D is undetermined. Germline V gene lookup returns CDR1 MDHEN and CDR2 SYDVKM. This CDR3 comprises 15 residues. V shed 7 bases and J shed 7 bases, with 22 bases lying between them. In DNA form, the CDR3 reads TGTGCCAGCAACCTACCGGGCCCCAAAGGATCTGGCTACACCTTC. Its translation: CASNLPGPKGSGYTF.

This clonotype occurred a few times. CDR3 DNA: TGTGCCAGCTTCGGGGGTGACACTGAAGCTTTCTTT. Translated, it gives CASFGGDTEAFF. J is TRBJ1-1 and V is TRBV3-1; maybe TRBD1 (5 bases). Deletions cut 8 bases from V and 3 bases from J, with 10 bases between. The CDR3 runs to 12 residues. Germline V lookup: CDR1 LGHDT, CDR2 YNNKEL (reference sequence).

This clonotype was detected many times. The V and J genes are TRBV5-1 and TRBJ2-3, with 10 nucleotides matching TRBD2. This CDR3 spans 16 amino acids. The germline gives CDR1 SGHRS, CDR2 YFSETQ. Germline trimming cut 2 bases from V and 0 bases from J; bases unmatched to any gene: 3. As DNA, the CDR3 is TGCGCCAGCAGCTTTGGAGCGGGAGGGAGCACAGATACGCAGTATTTT. Protein sequence: CASSFGAGGSTDTQYF.

The sample holds many counts of this clonotype. J is TRBJ2-7 and V is TRBV5-4; no clear D. This CDR3 has 13 amino acids. CDR1 SGHNT and CDR2 YYREEE come from the germline V gene (reference sequence). The V end lost 1 base, the J end lost 3 bases, and 8 bases lay between the germline ends. This chain's CDR3 is CASSLKGDYEQYF. CDR3 DNA sequence: TGTGCCAGCAGCTTGAAAGGAGACTACGAGCAGTACTTC.

This rearrangement joins TRBV14 to TRBJ2-7; D may be TRBD1 or TRBD2 (5 bases each). This CDR3 is 14 amino acids long. Germline V gives CDR1 SGHDN, CDR2 FVKESK. Trimming removed 4 bases at V and 3 bases at J, with 13 bases between. CDR3 region: CASSRRDGDYEQYF. As DNA, the CDR3 is TGTGCCAGCAGCCGCCGGGACGGTGACTACGAGCAGTACTTC.

On this clonotype itself: This may be a read error, as it is one base from a much larger clone. The V and J genes are TRBV5-5 and TRBJ2-3, with D perhaps matching TRBD2 (6 bases). There are 12 residues in the CDR3. Looked up from germline, CDR1 is SGHKS and CDR2 is YYEKEE (reference sequence). Trimming shortened V by 3 bases and J by 10 bases, and 12 bases separated the two germline ends. The DNA for the CDR3 is TGTGCCAGCAGCTCGGACGAGCGGGCGCAGTATTTT. This sequence encodes CASSSDERAQYF.

This clonotype was detected many times. CDR3 sequence reads: CASSYLQETTGTSVWRPINEQFF. CDR3 sequence (DNA): TGTGCCAGCAGTTACTTACAGGAGACCACCGGGACTAGCGTTTGGCGCCCGATCAATGAGCAGTTCTTC. The V gene is TRBV6-2 or TRBV6-3, the J gene TRBJ2-1, with 10 nucleotides matching TRBD2. The germline V gene has CDR1 MNHEY and CDR2 SVGEGT. The CDR3 loop spans 23 amino acids. The V and J ends lost 1 base and 6 bases, in that order; junction bases with no gene match: 27.

This chain uses TRBV2 with TRBJ1-1; D is uncertain. The CDR3 covers 12 residues. V shed 6 bases and J shed 5 bases, with 10 bases lying between them. Germline V gene lookup returns CDR1 SNHLY and CDR2 FYNNEI. The CDR3 here is CASSMDLTEAFF. The CDR3 DNA sequence: TGTGCCAGCAGCATGGACCTAACTGAAGCTTTCTTT.

This sequence joins TRBV20-1 and TRBJ2-5; TRBD2 might be the D (6 bases). V was clipped by 4 bases and J by 1 base, with 13 bases between them. Germline V CDR1 and CDR2: DFQATT, SNEGSKA (reference sequence). This CDR3 has 14 residues. The CDR3 loop reads CSAKGGTSQETQYF. Here the CDR3 DNA reads TGCAGTGCTAAAGGCGGGACTTCCCAAGAGACCCAGTACTTC.

This clonotype was picked up many times. V usage is TRBV18 and J usage is TRBJ2-7; weak D call: TRBD2 (5 bases). The CDR3 sequence is 16 residues long. Trimming took off 3 bases at V and 3 bases at J, with 18 bases between the two ends. Germline loops: CDR1 KGHSH, CDR2 LQKENI. The CDR3 region is CASSPGISQVGYEQYF. For the CDR3, the DNA is TGTGCCAGCTCACCCGGGATCTCCCAAGTTGGCTACGAGCAGTACTTC.

There are a few counts of this clonotype. The rearrangement joins TRBV6-5 to TRBJ2-1, with TRBD2 identical over 10 bases. This CDR3 region has 17 residues. V shed 2 bases, J shed 4 bases, and the junction held 8 bases outside the gene matches. Germline V CDR1 and CDR2: MNHEY, SVGAGI. The CDR3 region is CASSYDSLAGEYNEQFF. The CDR3 DNA is TGTGCCAGCAGTTACGATTCTCTAGCGGGGGAGTACAATGAGCAGTTCTTC.

This clonotype was counted only a few times. The chain has TRBV10-3 and TRBJ2-1, with D perhaps TRBD2 (6 bases). The CDR3 loop spans 14 amino acids. Germline V gene sequence: CDR1 ENHRY, CDR2 SYGVKD. Trimming shortened V by 6 bases and J by 2 bases, and 11 bases separated the two germline ends. The CDR3 reads CAISVGGAYNEQFF. The CDR3, as DNA: TGTGCCATCAGCGTGGGGGGAGCCTACAATGAGCAGTTCTTC.

The V gene is TRBV14, the J gene TRBJ2-3; TRBD2 aligns across 9 bases. This CDR3 has 16 amino acids. Germline assignment: CDR1 SGHDN and CDR2 FVKESK. The V segment lost 4 bases and the J segment 1 base; nucleotides outside the gene matches: 6. CDR3 sequence reads: CASSPRRTSGTDTQYF. The CDR3 region has the DNA TGTGCCAGCAGCCCTCGTCGGACTAGCGGCACAGATACGCAGTATTTT.